This T cell receptor (beta chain) was recorded in a study of early T cells in non-severe SARS-CoV-2 infection. Looking at the study overall: Chains were unpaired, as sequencing was done on bulk RNA from unsorted whole blood.

Broader study findings: Private and CD4 specificities were missed by VDJdb matching, skewed to anti-spike CD8.

In the library, individual cDNA molecules carried attached unique molecular identifiers. TCRdb independently ran MiXCR on the 5' RACE reads; one entry per CDR3 protein. This table has 80,000 or so distinct CDR3 sequences, 11% appearing once. The CDR3 consists of 13 residues. In germline, CDR1 is SGDLS, CDR2 YYNGEE. V was shortened by 0 bases and J by 6 bases, with 7 bases between the two germline ends. Concerning this clonotype itself: The antigen is unknown.

This TCR was sampled from an adult who was a healthcare worker with PCR-confirmed SARS-CoV-2 infection or an uninfected control (not recorded which). The material was whole blood, obtained at baseline. V is TRBV9 and J is TRBJ2-1; no clear D gene. The CDR3 spells CASSVGLPNEQFF. As DNA, the CDR3 is TGTGCCAGCAGCGTAGGTCTCCCCAATGAGCAGTTCTTC.